This note documents a single T cell receptor beta chain sequence. Its antigen is unknown. Trimming at V came to 1 base and at J to 5 bases, leaving 7 bases not matched to a gene. CDR1 SGHTA and CDR2 FQGNSA come from the germline V gene. The CDR3 runs 15 residues. The sample is drawn from a study of long-term antiretroviral therapy in people with HIV. It was version v3.0 of the immunoSEQ assay that was run at survey level. The data were produced by immunoSEQ multiplex PCR, yet TCRdb's version contains in-frame clones alone and is incomplete. The sample gives 15,000 or so clones, around 90% of which show up once; roughly 10% is in the top ten. Study-level findings and limits: Within the repertoire, clones expanded before ART were dominant at all time points.

The sequence derives from a man in his forties with HIV. This chain joins TRBV7-2 and TRBJ1-2; TRBD1 matches at 7 bases. The material was unsorted PBMCs, obtained 6.2 years after starting antiretroviral therapy. The CDR3, as DNA: TGTGCCAGCAGCTTAGAGACAGGGAATGTGTATGGCTACACCTTC. Its protein product is CASSLETGNVYGYTF.